This T cell receptor (beta chain) comes out of a study of memory CD4+ T cells and cytomegalovirus serostatus. About the research overall: Of the healthy Belgian adults, fewer than 10 were CMV seropositive and fewer than 30 seronegative. Notes on the study in general: CMV serostatus prediction reached median AUC around 0.94, or 0.89 with US-trained model.

Single viable CD3+CD4+CD8-CD45RO+ cells were sorted as the memory CD4+ T cells. Positive selection with CD4 microbeads enriched total CD4+ T cells. CDR3 length: 17 amino acids. Trimming left V 4 bases short and J 4 bases short, with 22 bases between. Germline CDR1 is SNHLY and CDR2 is FYNNEI. Sequenced by immunoSEQ multiplex PCR; TCRdb stores in-frame clones only, minus some. Among about 61,000 clones, around 86% were seen once, and the ten largest hold about 0.88%. Remarks on this clone: What it binds is unknown.

The specimen was memory CD4+ T cells from blood. V usage is TRBV2 and J usage is TRBJ1-1; tentative D call: TRBD1 (6 bases). The sequence came from an adult in good health and CMV-seronegative. CDR3 nucleotide sequence: TGTGCCAGCAGTGGCGTCGGGGGGGCATGGTTCGGCACTGAAGCTTTCTTT. Protein product: CASSGVGGAWFGTEAFF.